A selection of T cell receptor beta chains follows, all from one sample in a study of T cell changes during pregnancy in multiple sclerosis. Here immunoSEQ multiplex PCR was the method, and the copy in TCRdb shows in-frame clones only, minus some. The sample has around 60,000 clones; about 89% are singletons. This material consisted of peripheral blood, taken in the first trimester of pregnancy. The receptor source for this set is a female donor with multiple sclerosis, enrolled in a pregnancy study. Each CDR3 is given with its conserved first and last residue. Fields, in order: clone size, V gene, J gene, D gene, CDR3 protein, CDR3 DNA. A D gene is named only where the DNA matches it firmly. Not all rows give a size; the values are once, few, many and, for expanded clones, a class.

.	TRBV18	TRBJ2-2	TRBD2	CASSPPSGGNTGELFF	TGTGCCAGCTCACCCCCTAGCGGGGGGAACACCGGGGAGCTGTTTTTT
.	TRBV5-1	TRBJ1-2	TRBD1	CASSLLGTALVRSYTF	TGCGCCAGCAGCTTGTTAGGGACAGCCCTTGTTCGGAGCTACACCTTC
.	TRBV30	TRBJ1-1	.	CAWERRGRSPEAFF	TGTGCCTGGGAGCGGCGGGGCCGCTCGCCTGAAGCTTTCTTT
.	TRBV28	TRBJ2-5	TRBD1	CASSPPRQGSQETQYF	TGTGCCAGCAGTCCTCCCCGACAGGGATCCCAAGAGACCCAGTACTTC
.	TRBV11-2	TRBJ2-1	TRBD1	CASSRTGAYNEQFF	TGTGCCAGCAGTAGGACAGGAGCCTACAATGAGCAGTTCTTC
.	TRBV18	TRBJ1-5	.	CASSPHRNQPQHF	TGTGCCAGCTCACCACATAGAAATCAGCCCCAGCATTTT
.	TRBV30	TRBJ1-1	.	CAWSVTGKAFF	TGTGCCTGGAGTGTCACCGGGAAAGCTTTCTTT
.	TRBV19	TRBJ1-1	.	CASSLRTEAFF	TGTGCCAGTAGTTTGAGGACTGAAGCTTTCTTT
.	TRBV2	TRBJ1-5	TRBD1	CASSGQGFSNQPQHF	TGTGCCAGCAGCGGACAGGGGTTTAGCAATCAGCCCCAGCATTTT
medium-sized	TRBV4-2	TRBJ2-7	.	CASSQGGGDSSYEQYF	TGTGCCAGCAGCCAAGGAGGGGGGGATAGCTCCTACGAGCAGTACTTC
.	TRBV6-5	TRBJ1-2	.	CASSYGNHGYTF	TGTGCCAGCAGTTACGGCAATCATGGCTACACCTTC
.	TRBV27	TRBJ2-2	TRBD2	CASSFGLARTGELFF	TGTGCCAGCAGTTTCGGACTAGCGAGGACCGGGGAGCTGTTTTTT
.	TRBV18	TRBJ1-1	.	CASSFQNMNTEAFF	TGTGCCAGCTCCTTTCAGAACATGAACACTGAAGCTTTCTTT
.	TRBV15	TRBJ1-1	TRBD1	CATSSLTGMSPNTEAFF	TGTGCCACCAGCAGCCTGACAGGGATGAGCCCAAACACTGAAGCTTTCTTT
few	TRBV19	TRBJ2-5	TRBD2	CASSRTSGSLETQYF	TGTGCCAGTAGTCGAACTAGCGGAAGTCTAGAGACCCAGTACTTC
.	TRBV7-2	TRBJ2-1	.	CASSPPGSNEQFF	TGTGCCAGCAGCCCGCCGGGGTCGAATGAGCAGTTCTTC
.	TRBV5-1	TRBJ2-1	TRBD2	CASSNLAGGYNEQFF	TGCGCCAGCTCCAATCTTGCGGGAGGATACAATGAGCAGTTCTTC
.	TRBV27	TRBJ2-3	TRBD1	CASSQGQAFDTQYF	TGTGCCAGCAGTCAAGGACAGGCCTTCGATACGCAGTATTTT
once	TRBV27	TRBJ2-7	.	CATSGSTYEQYF	TGTGCCACCTCCGGGTCTACCTACGAGCAGTACTTC
.	TRBV7-2	TRBJ1-2	.	CASSPQGPGYTF	TGTGCCAGCAGCCCGCAGGGGCCTGGCTACACCTTC
.	TRBV2	TRBJ1-2	.	CAGNPDSRANYGYTF	TGTGCCGGCAATCCAGACAGCAGAGCTAACTATGGCTACACCTTC
.	TRBV28	TRBJ2-7	TRBD1	CASSVRDRGHEQYF	TGTGCCAGCAGTGTCCGGGACAGGGGCCACGAGCAGTACTTC
once	TRBV5-8	TRBJ2-3	TRBD2	CASSLEVSGDTDTQYF	TGTGCCAGCAGCTTGGAGGTTAGCGGGGACACAGATACGCAGTATTTT
.	TRBV19	TRBJ2-1	.	CASSLLGSSYNEQFF	TGTGCCAGTAGTCTGCTCGGGAGCTCCTACAATGAGCAGTTCTTC
.	TRBV5-6	TRBJ2-1	.	CASSLTTGWDNEQFF	TGTGCCAGCAGCTTGACGACTGGGTGGGACAATGAGCAGTTCTTC
.	TRBV4-2	TRBJ2-2	.	CASSQEYRGFTGELFF	TGTGCCAGCAGCCAAGAATATCGGGGGTTCACCGGGGAGCTGTTTTTT
.	TRBV9	TRBJ1-1	.	CASSAAGSGTEAFF	TGTGCCAGCAGCGCTGCAGGGTCAGGCACTGAAGCTTTCTTT
.	TRBV7-2	TRBJ1-1	.	CASSLHGGTNTEAFF	TGTGCCAGCAGCTTACACGGGGGAACTAACACTGAAGCTTTCTTT
once	TRBV7-9	TRBJ1-4	.	CASSLSAATEKLFF	TGTGCCAGCAGCTTATCGGCGGCTACGGAAAAACTGTTTTTT
few	TRBV9	TRBJ1-1	.	CASSVGQINTEAFF	TGTGCCAGCAGCGTAGGACAAATCAACACTGAAGCTTTCTTT
.	TRBV30	TRBJ2-7	TRBD2	CACRLAGLYEQYF	TGTGCCTGCCGACTAGCGGGGCTATACGAGCAGTACTTC